A single sample gave rise to the 14 T cell receptor beta chains below, sequenced in a study of Ad26.COV2.S vaccination and SARS-CoV-2 variants. Treatment given: around 19 received Ad26.COV2.S at low or high dose, single or two shots; five or six received placebo; per-sample allocation not given. The study sampled participants on day 63 after the first vaccine or placebo injection. The protocol was immunoSEQ multiplex PCR, while the TCRdb copy is restricted to in-frame clones and leaves out a portion. The sample gives approximately 360,000 clones, 83% of which show up once; almost 7.5% is in the top ten. The sample was peripheral blood, taken in a trial of Ad26.COV2.S vaccine versus placebo. Receptors originate from a person between 18 and 59 years old who received the Ad26.COV2.S COVID-19 vaccine or a placebo.

The V gene is TRBV7-2, the J gene TRBJ2-3; 8 bases map to TRBD2. CDR1 and CDR2 from the germline V gene are SGHTA and FQGNSA. V gave up 5 bases and J gave up 2 bases; unmatched junction bases: 6. The CDR3 length is 15 residues. The CDR3 nucleotides are TGTGCCAGCAGCCATAGCGGGGCGTCCACAGATACGCAGTATTTT. It translates to CASSHSGASTDTQYF.

The rearrangement joins TRBV18 to TRBJ2-1; 9 nucleotides agree with TRBD2. Germline V gives CDR1 KGHSH, CDR2 LQKENI. There are 15 residues in the CDR3. V lost 3 bases and J lost 2; bases outside the gene matches: 2. The CDR3: CASSPLAGTYNEQFF. CDR3 DNA sequence: TGTGCCAGCTCACCTCTAGCGGGGACCTACAATGAGCAGTTCTTC. The full variable domain, with the rest looked up from reference TRBV18 and TRBJ2-1, is NAGVMQNPRHLVRRRGQEARLRCSPMKGHSHVYWYRQLPEEGLKFMVYLQKENIIDESGMPKERFSAEFPKEGPSILRIQQVVRGDSAAYFCASSPLAGTYNEQFFGPGTRLTVL.

The chain carries TRBV2 and TRBJ2-1; D is perhaps TRBD2 (5 bases). The CDR3 runs to 15 residues. V was clipped by 6 bases and J by 0 bases, with 12 bases between them. The germline V gene has CDR1 SNHLY and CDR2 FYNNEI. The DNA for the CDR3 is TGTGCCAGCAGCGAACTGGGGAGCTCCTACAATGAGCAGTTCTTC. Its protein is CASSELGSSYNEQFF.

The V and J genes are TRBV3-1 (or the pseudogene TRBV3-2) and TRBJ2-1; D remains ambiguous. V was shortened by 1 base and J by 5 bases, with 3 bases between the two germline ends. Germline V gene lookup returns CDR1 LGHDT and CDR2 YNNKEL (reference sequence). The CDR3 totals 12 residues. The CDR3 is CASSQGNNEQFF. CDR3 in DNA: TGTGCCAGCAGCCAAGGCAACAATGAGCAGTTCTTC.

The chain joins TRBV3-1 (or the pseudogene TRBV3-2) to TRBJ2-7, with no clear D. V was trimmed by 2 bases and J by 3 bases, leaving 11 bases between them. Germline assignment: CDR1 LGHDT and CDR2 YNNKEL (reference sequence). The CDR3 contains 14 residues. The CDR3 region is CASSQHETLYEQYF. In nucleotides, the CDR3 is TGTGCCAGCAGCCAACATGAGACTCTCTACGAGCAGTACTTC.

The chain is built from TRBV6-1 and TRBJ2-7; D ambiguous. Trimming pared 2 bases from V and 8 bases from J, leaving 13 bases between. This CDR3 is built from 13 residues. Germline V gene lookup returns CDR1 MNHNS and CDR2 SASEGT. CDR3: CASSETAPVQQYF. CDR3 bases: TGTGCCAGCAGTGAAACTGCTCCGGTACAGCAGTACTTC.

The genes are TRBV2 and TRBJ2-3; the D call may be TRBD1 or TRBD2 (5 bases each). Germline values: CDR1 SNHLY, CDR2 FYNNEI. The CDR3 loop spans 17 amino acids. Trimming shortened V by 7 bases and J by 0 bases, and 20 bases separated the two germline ends. CDR3 DNA: TGTGCCAGCAATGGGGGACCCGCTGCCGGGAGCACAGATACGCAGTATTTT. Its translation is CASNGGPAAGSTDTQYF.

In this sample, this clone turned up a few times. The rearrangement joins TRBV27 to TRBJ1-1, with a weak D call TRBD1 (5 bases). This CDR3 comprises 14 residues. Per germline, CDR1 MNHEY and CDR2 SMNVEV (reference sequence). V shed 5 bases and J shed 2 bases, with 12 bases lying between them. The CDR3 sequence: CASSQAGLNTEAFF. CDR3 nucleotides: TGTGCCAGCAGTCAAGCGGGACTCAACACTGAAGCTTTCTTT.

The V and J genes are TRBV6-5 and TRBJ2-7, with TRBD2 matching over 8 bases. CDR1 is MNHEY and CDR2 is SVGAGI in the germline V gene. The CDR3 has 15 residues. The ends lost 6 bases at V and 2 bases at J; junction bases unmatched: 9. CDR3 in amino acids: CASSLPGLGAYEQYF. For the CDR3, the DNA is TGTGCCAGCAGCCTACCGGGACTAGGAGCCTACGAGCAGTACTTC.

This clone has a single count. The V call is TRBV5-1, the J call TRBJ2-5; 7 nucleotides line up with TRBD1. Germline V gives CDR1 SGHRS, CDR2 YFSETQ. Unmatched junction bases numbered 10, after V lost 4 bases and J lost 4 bases. CDR3 length: 15 residues. The CDR3 spells CASSPRDRVLETQYF. The CDR3 nucleotides read TGCGCCAGCAGCCCCCGGGACAGAGTTTTAGAGACCCAGTACTTC.

The rearrangement links TRBV11-1 to TRBJ2-2; D is undetermined. This CDR3 contains 13 residues. Trimming took 3 bases from V and 6 from J, leaving 8 bases between them. Germline lookup yields CDR1 SGHAT and CDR2 FQDESV (reference sequence). The CDR3 protein is CASSFAASGELFF. The CDR3 nucleotides are TGTGCCAGCAGCTTCGCGGCCTCCGGGGAGCTGTTTTTT.

The chain uses TRBV6-5 and TRBJ1-1; no firm D call. The CDR3 is made up of 13 amino acids. Looked up from germline, CDR1 is MNHEY and CDR2 is SVGAGI. The V gene lost 4 bases and the J gene lost 8 bases, with 14 bases spanning the gap. The CDR3 DNA reads TGTGCCAGCAGTTCCGGGTCAAGAGAAGAAGCTTTCTTT. Translated: CASSSGSREEAFF.

This chain links TRBV6-5 with TRBJ2-5, with D possibly being TRBD1 (6 bases). The CDR3 sequence is 11 residues long. Trimming took off 4 bases at V and 11 bases at J, with 11 bases between the two ends. The germline V gene has CDR1 MNHEY and CDR2 SVGAGI. The CDR3 here is CASSSPGTQYF. The CDR3 nucleotides read TGTGCCAGCAGTTCCCCCGGGACACAGTACTTC.

This chain uses TRBV27 with TRBJ1-1, with D uncertain. V lost 6 bases and J lost 6, with 17 bases in between. This CDR3 is built from 14 residues. Per the germline V gene, CDR1 is MNHEY and CDR2 is SMNVEV (reference sequence). The CDR3 is CASSPAGGSAEAFF. The CDR3 DNA sequence: TGTGCCAGCAGCCCCGCCGGCGGGTCTGCTGAAGCTTTCTTT.